The 13 T cell receptor beta chains below all came from one sample that was sequenced in a study of blood T cell repertoires in COVID-19. Clones were read by immunoSEQ multiplex PCR, and TCRdb kept only the in-frame ones, dropping some. In the table there are some 170,000 clones, approximately 86% of which are singletons. Sequencing was performed on peripheral blood. These receptors all stem from a woman between 45 and 65 years old with acute or convalescent COVID-19.

CDR3 nucleotides: TGTGCCAGCAGCCGGGCCGGGACTAGGTCCGAGCAGTACTTC. Translated: CASSRAGTRSEQYF. The V and J genes are TRBV11-1 and TRBJ2-7; 8 positions agree with TRBD2. J gave up 6 bases and V 5 bases, and 9 bases lay outside the gene matches. Germline-derived CDR1 and CDR2 are SGHAT and FQDESV (reference sequence). The CDR3 has 14 residues. The full variable domain, in which reference TRBV11-1 and TRBJ2-7 provide the parts outside the CDR3, is EAEVAQSPRYKITEKSQAVAFWCDPISGHATLYWYRQILGQGPELLVQFQDESVVDDSQLPKDRFSAERLKGVDSTLKIQPAELGDSAMYLCASSRAGTRSEQYFGPGTRLTVT.

This clone was picked up one time. This chain connects TRBV6-1 to TRBJ2-5; 13 nucleotides align to TRBD2. Germline V lookup: CDR1 MNHNS, CDR2 SASEGT. The J segment lost 4 bases and the V segment lost 2 bases, leaving 7 bases of the junction unmatched. CDR3 size: 17 residues. The CDR3 coding sequence is TGTGCCAGCAGTGAAACCCAACTAGCGGGAGGGCTAGAGACCCAGTACTTC. Protein product: CASSETQLAGGLETQYF.

This clone has just one count. The chain is built from TRBV5-6 and TRBJ1-6; D gene uncertain. Germline values: CDR1 SGHDT, CDR2 YYEEEE. The CDR3 spans 14 residues. V was cut by 3 bases and J by 9 bases, with 13 bases left in between. CDR3 amino acids: CASSWPGESSPLHF. CDR3 DNA sequence: TGTGCCAGCAGCTGGCCGGGTGAAAGTTCACCCCTCCACTTT.

V usage is TRBV24-1 and J usage is TRBJ1-2, with a possible D match to TRBD1 (5 bases). Deletions cut 7 bases from V and 4 bases from J, with 18 bases between. CDR1 is KGHDR and CDR2 is SFDVKD in the germline V gene. This CDR3 has 15 amino acids. The chain's CDR3 is CATSTPGSLGYGYTF. DNA of the CDR3: TGTGCCACCAGCACCCCAGGGTCCCTGGGCTATGGCTACACCTTC.

A few counts support this clone. The chain is built from TRBV9 and TRBJ2-3; the D gene is possibly TRBD2 (6 bases). The ends were cut back, 4 bases at V and 2 bases at J, with 11 bases in the middle. The germline V gene encodes CDR1 SGDLS and CDR2 YYNGEE. The CDR3 is 14 amino acids. CDR3 DNA sequence: TGTGCCAGCAGCCCCGGGACTTCCACAGATACGCAGTATTTT. As protein: CASSPGTSTDTQYF.

V usage is TRBV29-1 and J usage is TRBJ2-3, with a possible D match to TRBD2 (6 bases). Trimming took 7 bases from V and 7 from J, leaving 18 bases between them. This CDR3 has 13 amino acids. CDR1 and CDR2 from the germline V gene are SQVTM and ANQGSEA. The CDR3 DNA reads TGCAGCGCAGGAGGGCCCCGAGCGAATACGCAGTATTTT. It codes for CSAGGPRANTQYF.

V is TRBV5-4 and J is TRBJ1-1, with D possibly matching TRBD1 (5 bases). Trimming left V 3 bases short and J 1 base short, with 10 bases between. This CDR3 has 14 residues. CDR1 is SGHNT and CDR2 is YYREEE in the germline V gene (reference sequence). The DNA for the CDR3 is TGTGCCAGCAGCTACCAGGGCGCGAACACTGAAGCTTTCTTT. This codes for CASSYQGANTEAFF.

The chain joins TRBV19 to TRBJ1-2; 11 bases line up with TRBD1. The V segment lost 8 bases and the J segment 9 bases; nucleotides outside the gene matches: 8. Per the germline V gene, CDR1 is LNHDA and CDR2 is SQIVND (reference sequence). CDR3 length: 13 amino acids. As DNA, the CDR3 is TGTGCCAGTGGACAGGGGGCCGTGGGCAGCTACACCTTC. This codes for CASGQGAVGSYTF.

The CDR3 sequence: CASSYSITDSNQPQHF. The CDR3 DNA follows: TGTGCCAGCAGTTACTCTATAACAGATAGCAATCAGCCCCAGCATTTT. J is TRBJ1-5 and V is TRBV6-6; D not certain. From germline, CDR1 is MNHNY and CDR2 SVGAGI (reference sequence). The CDR3 is 16 residues long. The germline V and J ends were trimmed by 0 bases and 0 bases, with 9 bases remaining between them.

The chain couples TRBV24-1 to TRBJ2-5; the match to TRBD1 covers 8 bases. Per germline, CDR1 KGHDR and CDR2 SFDVKD. V lost 0 bases and J lost 5; bases outside the gene matches: 13. CDR3 length: 18 amino acids. CDR3 loop: CATSDLSGGDRRRETQYF. The CDR3 region has the DNA TGTGCCACCAGTGATTTGTCGGGTGGGGACAGGAGGAGGGAGACCCAGTACTTC.

The J gene is TRBJ2-6, the V gene TRBV6-6; D is ambiguous. Per germline, CDR1 MNHNY and CDR2 SVGAGI (reference sequence). CDR3 length: 13 amino acids. The germline V and J ends were trimmed by 6 bases and 0 bases, with 3 bases remaining between them. DNA for the CDR3: TGTGCCAGCAGCGGCTCTGGGGCCAACGTCCTGACTTTC. Translation: CASSGSGANVLTF.

The chain joins TRBV29-1 to TRBJ2-3; D gene unclear. Trimming shortened V by 1 base and J by 4 bases, and 6 bases separated the two germline ends. CDR1 and CDR2 (germline): SQVTM, ANQGSEA. CDR3 length: 12 amino acids. The CDR3 loop reads CSVEALSDTQYF. CDR3 sequence (DNA): TGCAGCGTTGAAGCACTATCAGATACGCAGTATTTT.

Points on this clone: Other DNA sequences of this sample code for an identical CDR3. The chain recombines TRBV7-2 with TRBJ1-2; TRBD1 agrees at 7 bases. Per the germline V gene, CDR1 is SGHTA and CDR2 is FQGNSA. Germline trimming cut 1 base from V and 2 bases from J; bases unmatched to any gene: 1. The CDR3 has 14 amino acids. CDR3 nucleotides: TGTGCCAGCAGCTTAGTGACAGGGAACTATGGCTACACCTTC. Encoded protein: CASSLVTGNYGYTF.